The clone carrying this TCR beta chain showed up just once. What it binds is not known. The source of the sample is a study of cytomegalovirus exposure and HLA in healthy donors. This PCR relied on a set of 60 Vbeta primers and 13 Jbeta primers. Profiling relied on immunoSEQ multiplex PCR, and the TCRdb table lists in-frame clones only, not all of them. The table lists approximately 130,000 clones, roughly 80% of them singletons. This CDR3 contains 13 residues. Germline lookup yields CDR1 MNHEY and CDR2 SVGAGI. With 4 bases removed from V and 9 bases from J, the gap between germline ends came to 13 bases. Regarding the study as a whole: A later analysis reportedly found fewer N-insertions in an Asian-associated ancestry cluster than the roughly 730-donor mean. The study flagged about 150 TCR beta chains as cytomegalovirus-associated.

The source of this sequence is a middle-aged woman in good health and CMV-seronegative. The chain is built from TRBV6-5 and TRBJ2-1; possibly TRBD1 for D (5 bases). Sequenced: PBMCs. CDR3 loop: CASSSQGYSEQFF. CDR3 DNA sequence: TGTGCCAGCAGTTCCCAGGGTTATAGTGAGCAGTTCTTC.